This T cell receptor beta chain was sequenced during a study of blood T cell repertoires in COVID-19. Study as a whole: Samples of COVID-19 (acute and convalescent) were obtained from the United States, Italy and Spain. Sources were T cells, B-cell-depleted T cells, or PBMCs; the material itself was cDNA or gDNA.

In the source study's methods: Amplification from reference gene primers served as the basis for estimated nucleated cell counts. Profiled with immunoSEQ multiplex PCR; TCRdb holds only in-frame clones, not every one. V, J and clone size are those of that table, while D and trimming were read from the DNA. The table shows roughly 200,000 clones, with around 83% occurring only once. Germline V gives CDR1 SGHTA, CDR2 FQGTGA. The CDR3 runs 13 residues. V was shortened by 4 bases and J by 3 bases, with 6 bases between the two germline ends. This clonotype originated in a human donor in a cohort sampled during active COVID-19. This chain joins TRBV7-3 and TRBJ2-2; D unclear. The sample was peripheral blood. The CDR3 loop is CASSYTDTGELFF. CDR3 DNA sequence: TGTGCCAGCAGCTACACCGACACCGGGGAGCTGTTTTTT.